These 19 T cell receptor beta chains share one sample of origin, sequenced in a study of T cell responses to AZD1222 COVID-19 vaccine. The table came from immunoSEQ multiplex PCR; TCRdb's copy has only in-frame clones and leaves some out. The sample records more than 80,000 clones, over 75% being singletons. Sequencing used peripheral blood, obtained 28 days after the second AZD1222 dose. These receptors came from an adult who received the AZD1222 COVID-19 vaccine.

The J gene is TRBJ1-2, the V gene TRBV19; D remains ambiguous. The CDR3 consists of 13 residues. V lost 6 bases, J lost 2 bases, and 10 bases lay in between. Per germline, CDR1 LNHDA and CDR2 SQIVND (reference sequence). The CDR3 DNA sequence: TGTGCCAGTAGCCCCGGGGAGAACTATGGCTACACCTTC. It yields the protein CASSPGENYGYTF.

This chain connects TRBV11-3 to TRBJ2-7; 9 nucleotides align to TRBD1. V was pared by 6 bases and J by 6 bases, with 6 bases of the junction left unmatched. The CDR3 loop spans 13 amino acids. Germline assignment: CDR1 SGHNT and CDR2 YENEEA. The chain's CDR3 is CASSEQGAGEQYF. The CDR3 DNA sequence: TGTGCCAGCAGTGAACAGGGGGCGGGCGAGCAGTACTTC.

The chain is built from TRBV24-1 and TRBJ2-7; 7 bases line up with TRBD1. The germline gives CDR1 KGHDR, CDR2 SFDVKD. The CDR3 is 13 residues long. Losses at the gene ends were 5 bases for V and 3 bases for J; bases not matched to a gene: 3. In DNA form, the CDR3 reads TGTGCCACCAGTGCAACAGGGGACTACGAGCAGTACTTC. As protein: CATSATGDYEQYF.

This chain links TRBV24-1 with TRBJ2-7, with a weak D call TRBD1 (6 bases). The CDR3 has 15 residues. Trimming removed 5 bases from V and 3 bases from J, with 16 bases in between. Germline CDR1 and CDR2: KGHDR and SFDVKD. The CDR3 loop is CATSGGHRDGYEQYF. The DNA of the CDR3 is TGTGCCACCAGTGGGGGACACCGGGACGGCTACGAGCAGTACTTC.

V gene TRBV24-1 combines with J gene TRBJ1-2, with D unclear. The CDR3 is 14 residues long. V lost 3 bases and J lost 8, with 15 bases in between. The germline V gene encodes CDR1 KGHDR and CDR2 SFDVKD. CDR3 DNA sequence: TGTGCCACCAGTGATCCCGCGGGGTTGAGAGGCTACACCTTC. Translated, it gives CATSDPAGLRGYTF.

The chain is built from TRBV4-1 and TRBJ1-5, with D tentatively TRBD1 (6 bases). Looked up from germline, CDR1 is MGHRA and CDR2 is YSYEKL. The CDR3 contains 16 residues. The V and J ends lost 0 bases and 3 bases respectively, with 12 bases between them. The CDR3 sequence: CASSQEPGVTNQPQHF. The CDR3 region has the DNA TGCGCCAGCAGCCAAGAACCAGGGGTCACCAATCAGCCCCAGCATTTT.

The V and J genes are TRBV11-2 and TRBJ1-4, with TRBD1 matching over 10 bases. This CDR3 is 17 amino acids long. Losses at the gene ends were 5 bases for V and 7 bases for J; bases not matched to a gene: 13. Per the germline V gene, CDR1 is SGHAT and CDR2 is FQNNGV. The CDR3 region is CASSRTGGFGSSEKLFF. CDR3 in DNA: TGTGCCAGCAGCCGGACAGGGGGTTTCGGGTCAAGTGAAAAACTGTTTTTT.

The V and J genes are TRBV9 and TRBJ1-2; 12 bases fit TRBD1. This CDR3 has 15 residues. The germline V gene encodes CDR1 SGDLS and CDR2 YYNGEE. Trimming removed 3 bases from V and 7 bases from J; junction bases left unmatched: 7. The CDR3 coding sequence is TGTGCCAGCAGCGCCCAGGGACAGGGGGCAGCTGGCTACACCTTC. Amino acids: CASSAQGQGAAGYTF.

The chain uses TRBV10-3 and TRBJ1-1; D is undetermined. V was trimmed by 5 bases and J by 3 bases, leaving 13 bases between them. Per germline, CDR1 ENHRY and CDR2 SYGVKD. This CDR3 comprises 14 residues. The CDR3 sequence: CAISRSEGDTEAFF. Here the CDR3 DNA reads TGTGCCATCAGTCGGAGTGAGGGAGACACTGAAGCTTTCTTT.

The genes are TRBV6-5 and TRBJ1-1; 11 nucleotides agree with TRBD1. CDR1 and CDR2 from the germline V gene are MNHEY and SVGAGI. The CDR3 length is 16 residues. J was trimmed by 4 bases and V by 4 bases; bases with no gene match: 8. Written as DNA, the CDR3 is TGTGCCAGCAGTTCCATAGGACAGGGGGCGGGCACTGAAGCTTTCTTT. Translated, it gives CASSSIGQGAGTEAFF.

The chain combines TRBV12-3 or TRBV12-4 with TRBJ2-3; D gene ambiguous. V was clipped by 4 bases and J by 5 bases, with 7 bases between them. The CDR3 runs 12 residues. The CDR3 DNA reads TGTGCCAGCAGTTGGGTAAAAGATACGCAGTATTTT. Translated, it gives CASSWVKDTQYF.

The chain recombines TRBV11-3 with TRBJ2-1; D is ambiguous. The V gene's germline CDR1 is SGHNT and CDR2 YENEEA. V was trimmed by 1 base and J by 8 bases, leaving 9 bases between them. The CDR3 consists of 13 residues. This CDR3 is CASSLGPSDEQFF. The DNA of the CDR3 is TGTGCCAGCAGCTTAGGGCCCAGCGATGAGCAGTTCTTC. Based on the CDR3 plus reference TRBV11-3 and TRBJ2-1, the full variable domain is EAGVVQSPRYKIIEKKQPVAFWCNPISGHNTLYWYLQNLGQGPELLIRYENEEAVDDSQLPKDRFSAERLKGVDSTLKIQPAELGDSAVYLCASSLGPSDEQFFGPGTRLTVL.

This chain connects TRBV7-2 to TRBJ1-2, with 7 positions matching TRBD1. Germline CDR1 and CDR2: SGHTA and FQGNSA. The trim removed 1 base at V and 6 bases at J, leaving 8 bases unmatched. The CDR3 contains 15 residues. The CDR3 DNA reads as TGTGCCAGCAGCTTAGAAGGAGGGGGCGTTAATGGCTACACCTTC. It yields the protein CASSLEGGGVNGYTF.

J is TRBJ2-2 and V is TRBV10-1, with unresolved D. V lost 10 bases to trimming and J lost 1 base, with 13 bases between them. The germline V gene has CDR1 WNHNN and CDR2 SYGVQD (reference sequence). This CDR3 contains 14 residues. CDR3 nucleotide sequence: TGCGCCACGGCCGCTTCGAGGAACACCGGGGAGCTGTTTTTT. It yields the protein CATAASRNTGELFF.

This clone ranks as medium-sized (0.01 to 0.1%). CDR3 nucleotides: TGTGCCAGTAGTTCCACCACTAGCACAGATACGCAGTATTTT. This sequence encodes CASSSTTSTDTQYF. The chain is built from TRBV19 and TRBJ2-3; D is uncertain. Trimming stripped 5 bases from V and 0 bases from J, with 9 bases between. Germline CDR1 reads LNHDA; CDR2 reads SQIVND (reference sequence). This CDR3 region has 14 residues.

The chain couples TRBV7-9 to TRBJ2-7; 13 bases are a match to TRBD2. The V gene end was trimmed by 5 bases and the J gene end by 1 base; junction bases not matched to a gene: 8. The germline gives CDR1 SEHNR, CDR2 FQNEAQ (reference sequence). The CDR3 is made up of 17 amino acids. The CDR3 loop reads CASSLARTSGSSYEQYF. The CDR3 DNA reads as TGTGCCAGCAGCCTCGCGAGGACTAGCGGGAGTTCCTACGAGCAGTACTTC.

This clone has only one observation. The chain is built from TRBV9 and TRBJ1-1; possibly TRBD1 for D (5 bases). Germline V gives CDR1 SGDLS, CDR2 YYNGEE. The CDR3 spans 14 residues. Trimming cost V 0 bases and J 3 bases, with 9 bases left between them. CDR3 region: CASSVVTGDTEAFF. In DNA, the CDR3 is TGTGCCAGCAGCGTAGTTACGGGGGACACTGAAGCTTTCTTT.

CDR3 loop: CASSRTGSDSPLHF. CDR3 sequence (DNA): TGTGCCAGCAGCAGGACAGGGTCTGATTCACCCCTCCACTTT. This chain links TRBV5-4 with TRBJ1-6; 8 bases line up with TRBD1. There are 14 residues in the CDR3. Germline CDR1 is SGHNT and CDR2 is YYREEE (reference sequence). With 4 bases clipped from V and 8 bases from J, the junction kept 5 bases outside the gene matches.

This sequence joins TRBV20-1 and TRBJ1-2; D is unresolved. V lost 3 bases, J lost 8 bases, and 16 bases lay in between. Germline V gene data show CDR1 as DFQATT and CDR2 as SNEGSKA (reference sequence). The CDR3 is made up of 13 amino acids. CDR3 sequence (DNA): TGCAGTGCTAGTATTCCGGGAATGGGAGGCTACACCTTC. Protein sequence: CSASIPGMGGYTF.